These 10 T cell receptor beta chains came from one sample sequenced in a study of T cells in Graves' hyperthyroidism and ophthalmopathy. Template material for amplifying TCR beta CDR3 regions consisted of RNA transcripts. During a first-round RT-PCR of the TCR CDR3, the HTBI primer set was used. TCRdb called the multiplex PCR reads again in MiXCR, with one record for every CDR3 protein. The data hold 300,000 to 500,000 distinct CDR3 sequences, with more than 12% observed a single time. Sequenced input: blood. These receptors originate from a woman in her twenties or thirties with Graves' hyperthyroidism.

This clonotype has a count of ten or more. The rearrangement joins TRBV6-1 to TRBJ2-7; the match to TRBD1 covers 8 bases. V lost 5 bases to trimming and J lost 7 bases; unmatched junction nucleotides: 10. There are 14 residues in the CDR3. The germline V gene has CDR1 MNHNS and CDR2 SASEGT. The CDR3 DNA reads TGTGCCAGCAGTTACAGGCAGGGGGCTTGGGAGCAGTACTTC. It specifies CASSYRQGAWEQYF.

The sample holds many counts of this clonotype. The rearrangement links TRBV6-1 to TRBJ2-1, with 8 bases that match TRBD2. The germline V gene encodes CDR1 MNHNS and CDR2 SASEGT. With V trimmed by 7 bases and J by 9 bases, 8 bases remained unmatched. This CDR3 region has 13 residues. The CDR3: CASTSGGSSEQFF. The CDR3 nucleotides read TGTGCCAGCACCTCGGGAGGGTCCAGTGAGCAGTTCTTC.

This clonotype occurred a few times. The CDR3 nucleotides read TGTGCCAGCAGCTTAATTTCAGGGGCGGGAGCTACCGGGGAGCTGTTTTTT. It yields the protein CASSLISGAGATGELFF. V is TRBV7-8 and J is TRBJ2-2, with D possibly being TRBD2 (7 bases). Trimming pared 2 bases from V and 5 bases from J, leaving 18 bases between. This CDR3 comprises 17 residues. The germline V gene has CDR1 SGHVS and CDR2 FQNEAQ.

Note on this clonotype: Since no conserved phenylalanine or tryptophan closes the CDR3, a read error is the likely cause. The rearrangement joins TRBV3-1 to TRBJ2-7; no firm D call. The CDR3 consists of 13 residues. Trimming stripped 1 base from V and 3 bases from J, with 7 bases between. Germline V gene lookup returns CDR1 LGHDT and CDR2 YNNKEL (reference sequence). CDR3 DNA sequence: TGTGCCAGCAGCCAAGTAAGGAACTACGAGCAGTACCTC. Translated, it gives CASSQVRNYEQYL.

CDR3 protein: CASSTGPPNTEAFF. The CDR3 region has the DNA TGTGCCAGTAGTACGGGACCGCCGAACACTGAAGCTTTCTTT. The chain uses TRBV19 and TRBJ1-1; tentative D call: TRBD1 (5 bases). The germline V gene has CDR1 LNHDA and CDR2 SQIVND (reference sequence). The V end lost 4 bases, the J end lost 1 base, and 10 bases lay between the germline ends. The CDR3 sequence is 14 residues long. Complete variable domain (other parts from reference TRBV19 and TRBJ1-1): DGGITQSPKYLFRKEGQNVTLSCEQNLNHDAMYWYRQDPGQGLRLIYYSQIVNDFQKGDIAEGYSVSREKKESFPLTVTSAQKNPTAFYLCASSTGPPNTEAFFGQGTRLTVV.

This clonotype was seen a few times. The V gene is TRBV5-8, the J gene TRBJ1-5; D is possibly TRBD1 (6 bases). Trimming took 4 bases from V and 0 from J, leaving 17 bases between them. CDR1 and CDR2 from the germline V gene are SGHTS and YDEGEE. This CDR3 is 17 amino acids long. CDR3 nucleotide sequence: TGTGCCAGCAGCCCCCCCCAGGGGAACCTTAGCAATCAGCCCCAGCATTTT. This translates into CASSPPQGNLSNQPQHF.

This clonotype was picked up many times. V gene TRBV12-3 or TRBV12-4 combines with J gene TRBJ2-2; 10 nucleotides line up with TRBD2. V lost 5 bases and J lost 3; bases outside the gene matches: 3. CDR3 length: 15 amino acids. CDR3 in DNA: TGTGCCAGCAGTCCAGGACTAGCGGACACCGGGGAGCTGTTTTTT. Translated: CASSPGLADTGELFF.

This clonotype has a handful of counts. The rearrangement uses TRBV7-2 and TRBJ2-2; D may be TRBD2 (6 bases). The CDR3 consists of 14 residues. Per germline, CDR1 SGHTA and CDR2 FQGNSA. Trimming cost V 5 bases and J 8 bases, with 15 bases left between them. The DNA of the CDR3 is TGTGCCAGCAGCGGTGCGGGAAAGGCGGGGGAGCTGTTTTTT. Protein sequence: CASSGAGKAGELFF.

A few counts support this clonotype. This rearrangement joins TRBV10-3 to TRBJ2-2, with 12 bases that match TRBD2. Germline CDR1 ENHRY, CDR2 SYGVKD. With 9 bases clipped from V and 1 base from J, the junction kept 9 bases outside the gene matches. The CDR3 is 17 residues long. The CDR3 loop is CAIMILAGGKNTGELFF. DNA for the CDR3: TGTGCCATAATGATTCTAGCGGGGGGGAAGAACACCGGGGAGCTGTTTTTT.

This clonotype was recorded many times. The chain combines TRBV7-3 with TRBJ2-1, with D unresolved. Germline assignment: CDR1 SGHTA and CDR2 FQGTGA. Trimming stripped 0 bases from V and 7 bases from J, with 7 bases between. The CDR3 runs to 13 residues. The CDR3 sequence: CASSLTVDNEQFF. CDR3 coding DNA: TGTGCCAGCAGCTTAACGGTGGATAATGAGCAGTTCTTC.